A selection of T cell receptor beta chains follows, all from one sample in a study of OX40 agonist ivuxolimab in advanced cancers. Assay: immunoSEQ multiplex PCR; the TCRdb copy retains only in-frame clones and omits some. The sample lists tens of thousands of clones, less than 90% occurring once. Specimen: CD4+ or CD8+ T cells sorted from blood, collected in a trial of the OX40 agonist ivuxolimab. These receptors all come from an adult with an advanced solid tumor such as melanoma, head and neck, liver or kidney cancer. The CDR3 runs from the conserved cysteine through the conserved F or W. D genes are given only for firm matches. A row's size may be missing; if present it is once, few, many or a size class.

D gene	J gene	clone size	V gene	CDR3 DNA	CDR3 protein
-	TRBJ2-5	-	TRBV11-2	TGTGCCAGCAGCCCAGGGTTCCCCGGAGAGACCCAGTACTTC	CASSPGFPGETQYF
-	TRBJ2-7	few	TRBV18	TGTGCCAGCTCCCAGGACTGGAGCTCCTACGAGCAGTACTTC	CASSQDWSSYEQYF
TRBD2	TRBJ2-1	-	TRBV5-4	TGTGCCAGCAGCTTGGCGACGGGGGGCTCCTACAATGAGCAGTTCTTC	CASSLATGGSYNEQFF
-	TRBJ1-3	-	TRBV18	TGTGCCAGCTCACCAGAGAGCTCTGGAAACACCATATATTTT	CASSPESSGNTIYF
-	TRBJ1-2	-	TRBV10-3	TGTGCCATCAGTGGGGGGAGAGGGTCTAACTATGGCTACACCTTC	CAISGGRGSNYGYTF
-	TRBJ2-2	few	TRBV5-1	TGCGCCAGCAGCTCAGGGGACCACACCGGGGAGCTGTTTTTT	CASSSGDHTGELFF
-	TRBJ1-1	-	TRBV21-1	TGTGCCAGCAGCAAAGTACCCAGGGGGCTCTGCATGAACACTGAAGCTTTCTTT	CASSKVPRGLCMNTEAFF
-	TRBJ1-1	-	TRBV18	TGTGCCAGCTCGCGACAGTTAGAAGCTTTCTTT	CASSRQLEAFF
-	TRBJ1-2	-	TRBV11-2	TGTGCCTCCCGGGGTGCTAACTATGGCTACACCTTC	CASRGANYGYTF
-	TRBJ1-5	-	TRBV6-6	TGTGCCAGCAGGGGGGAGGGTATGTACAATCAGCCCCAGCATTTT	CASRGEGMYNQPQHF
-	TRBJ2-3	-	TRBV7-2	TGTGCCAGCAGCCCTACACGGGCGGGCACAGATACGCAGTATTTT	CASSPTRAGTDTQYF
TRBD2	TRBJ2-5	once	TRBV7-2	TGTGCCAGCAGCTTAGGTGATCGGGGGGGCCTTACCCAGTACTTC	CASSLGDRGGLTQYF
-	TRBJ2-7	-	TRBV19	TGTGCCAGTAGTATCCAGGACACTTCCATGTCCTACGAGCAGTACTTC	CASSIQDTSMSYEQYF
-	TRBJ2-2	once	TRBV18	TGTGCCAGCTCACCACAGGGGGATGGGACCGGGGAGCTGTTTTTT	CASSPQGDGTGELFF
TRBD1	TRBJ1-4	-	TRBV6-1	TGTGCCAGCAAGACAGGGGGCGATGGGGATGAAAAACTGTTTTTT	CASKTGGDGDEKLFF
TRBD1	TRBJ2-1	-	TRBV12-5	TGTGCTAGTGGTTTGGGACAGGGGCGGAGCTACAATGAGCAGTTCTTC	CASGLGQGRSYNEQFF
TRBD2	TRBJ2-3	-	TRBV5-6	TGTGCCAGCAGCTTGGTAGCGGGGGGCACAGATACGCAGTATTTT	CASSLVAGGTDTQYF
-	TRBJ2-2	once	TRBV7-3	TGTGCCAGCAGCCCCACTAGAGCCGGGGAGCTGTTTTTT	CASSPTRAGELFF
-	TRBJ1-1	-	TRBV2	TGTGCCAGCAGTGAATCCGGATGGCAGACTGAAGCTTTCTTT	CASSESGWQTEAFF
-	TRBJ2-7	-	TRBV19	TGTGCCAGTAGGCCCAAGGGACCGGCGTTATCCTACGAGCAGTACTTC	CASRPKGPALSYEQYF
-	TRBJ2-7	-	TRBV11-2	TGTGCCAGCAGCGACAGGTTTGTCAGCTCCTACGAGCAGTACTTC	CASSDRFVSSYEQYF
-	TRBJ1-6	-	TRBV6-1	TGTGCCAGCCCCGCCGCCGATAATTCACCCCTCCACTTT	CASPAADNSPLHF
TRBD2	TRBJ2-5	once	TRBV30	TGTGCCTGGAGTCAAGGGACTAGCGGGGGTAAGACCCAGTACTTC	CAWSQGTSGGKTQYF
TRBD1	TRBJ2-5	-	TRBV9	TGTGCCAGCAGCTTACAGGGGGCCCAAGAGACCCAGTACTTC	CASSLQGAQETQYF
-	TRBJ2-3	-	TRBV7-2	TGTGCCAGCAGCCTTGATTCTAGCACAGATACGCAGTATTTT	CASSLDSSTDTQYF
-	TRBJ2-2	once	TRBV5-1	TGCGCCAGCAGCTTGTACACCGGGGAGCTGTTTTTT	CASSLYTGELFF
-	TRBJ1-1	few	TRBV20-1	TGCAGTGCTTTTATGAACACTGAAGCTTTCTTT	CSAFMNTEAFF
-	TRBJ1-1	-	TRBV6-1	TGTGCCAGCAGTGACAATAGGGACCGGATGAACACTGAAGCTTTCTTT	CASSDNRDRMNTEAFF
-	TRBJ1-1	once	TRBV7-6	TGTGCCAGCAGCCCCCGACCGAACAATCTGAACACTGAAGCTTTCTTT	CASSPRPNNLNTEAFF
-	TRBJ1-1	-	TRBV29-1	TGCAGCGTCGGCTCATATACAGGGAGTCGAACTGAAGCTTTCTTT	CSVGSYTGSRTEAFF